This record looks at one TCR beta chain sequence and its context. The data are from a study of cytomegalovirus exposure and HLA in healthy donors. Use of 60 Vbeta and 13 Jbeta primers characterized the PCR. TCRdb's table, derived via immunoSEQ multiplex PCR, lists solely in-frame clones and lacks some. The data show about 150,000 clones, more than 65% seen once. The CDR3 is made up of 14 amino acids. V was shortened by 6 bases and J by 4 bases, with 15 bases between the two germline ends. Germline CDR1 reads SGHVS; CDR2 reads FQNEAQ. The receptor was isolated from a man between 50 and 59 years old in good health and CMV-seropositive. The specimen was PBMCs. J is TRBJ2-5 and V is TRBV7-8, with D possibly being TRBD1 (7 bases). CDR3 DNA: TGTGCCAGCAGGCGAGTTCAGGGGGGAGAGACCCAGTACTTC. Translation gives CASRRVQGGETQYF.